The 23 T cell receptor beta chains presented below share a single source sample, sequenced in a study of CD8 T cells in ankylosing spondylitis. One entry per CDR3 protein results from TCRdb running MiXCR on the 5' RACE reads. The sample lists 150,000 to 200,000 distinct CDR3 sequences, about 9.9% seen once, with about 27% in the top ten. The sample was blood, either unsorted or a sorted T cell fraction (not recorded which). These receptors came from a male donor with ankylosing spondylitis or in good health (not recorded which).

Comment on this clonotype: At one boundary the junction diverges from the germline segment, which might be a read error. The CDR3 sequence: CSTRDQRVENEKLFF. The CDR3, as DNA: TGCAGTACTAGAGATCAGAGGGTGGAGAATGAAAAACTGTTTTTT. This sequence joins TRBV20-1 and TRBJ1-4; D is ambiguous. The CDR3 runs 15 residues. Germline-derived CDR1 and CDR2 are DFQATT and SNEGSKA (reference sequence).

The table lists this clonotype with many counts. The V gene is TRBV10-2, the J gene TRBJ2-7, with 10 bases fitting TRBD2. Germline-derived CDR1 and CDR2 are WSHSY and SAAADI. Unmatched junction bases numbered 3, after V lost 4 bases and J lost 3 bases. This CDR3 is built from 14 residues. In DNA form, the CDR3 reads TGCGCCAGCAGTGGACTAGCGGGTAGCTACGAGCAGTACTTC. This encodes CASSGLAGSYEQYF.

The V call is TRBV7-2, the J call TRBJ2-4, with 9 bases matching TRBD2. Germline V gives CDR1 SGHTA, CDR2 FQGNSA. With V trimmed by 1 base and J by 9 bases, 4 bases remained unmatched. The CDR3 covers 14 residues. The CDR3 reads CASSLGLADGIQYF. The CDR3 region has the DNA TGTGCCAGCAGCTTAGGACTAGCGGATGGCATTCAGTACTTC.

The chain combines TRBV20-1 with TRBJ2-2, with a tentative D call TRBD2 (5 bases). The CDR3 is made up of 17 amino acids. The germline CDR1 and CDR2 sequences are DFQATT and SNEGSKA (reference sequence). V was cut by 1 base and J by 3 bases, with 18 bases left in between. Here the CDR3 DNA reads TGCAGTGCTAGAGCCGGACCCGGGATTATCGACACCGGGGAGCTGTTTTTT. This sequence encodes CSARAGPGIIDTGELFF.

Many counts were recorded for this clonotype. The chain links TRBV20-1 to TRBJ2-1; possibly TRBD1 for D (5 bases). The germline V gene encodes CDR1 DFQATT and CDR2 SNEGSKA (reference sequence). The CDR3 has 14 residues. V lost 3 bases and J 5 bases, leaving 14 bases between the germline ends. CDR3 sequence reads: CSASPREWNNEQFF. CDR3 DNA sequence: TGCAGTGCTAGTCCCAGGGAATGGAACAATGAGCAGTTCTTC.

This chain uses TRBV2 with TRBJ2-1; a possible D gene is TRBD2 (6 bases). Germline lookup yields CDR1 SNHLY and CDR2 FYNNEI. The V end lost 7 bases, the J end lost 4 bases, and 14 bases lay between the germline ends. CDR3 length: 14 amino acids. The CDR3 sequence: CASISRDLYNEQFF. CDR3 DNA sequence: TGTGCCAGCATTTCGCGGGACTTATACAATGAGCAGTTCTTC.

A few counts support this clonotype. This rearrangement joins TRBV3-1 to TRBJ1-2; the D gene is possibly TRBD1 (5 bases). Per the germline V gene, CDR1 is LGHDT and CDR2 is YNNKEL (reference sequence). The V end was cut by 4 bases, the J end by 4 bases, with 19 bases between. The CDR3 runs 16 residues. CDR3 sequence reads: CASSLAEGFPSYGYTF. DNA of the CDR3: TGTGCCAGCAGCCTTGCAGAGGGGTTCCCTTCCTATGGCTACACCTTC.

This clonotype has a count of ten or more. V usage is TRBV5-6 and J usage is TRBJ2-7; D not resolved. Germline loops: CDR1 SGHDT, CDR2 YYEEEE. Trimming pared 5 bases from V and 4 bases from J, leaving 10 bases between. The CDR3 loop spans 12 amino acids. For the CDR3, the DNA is TGTGCCAGCAGTTGGGCCCTTTACGAGCAGTACTTC. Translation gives CASSWALYEQYF.

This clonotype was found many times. This chain's CDR3 is CASSLVQQETQYF. The CDR3 DNA follows: TGTGCCAGCAGCTTAGTACAACAAGAGACCCAGTACTTC. The J gene is TRBJ2-5, the V gene TRBV11-2; no clear D gene. Between the trimmed V and J ends, which lost 1 base and 2 bases, there was a span of 5 bases. In germline, CDR1 is SGHAT, CDR2 FQNNGV. This CDR3 contains 13 residues.

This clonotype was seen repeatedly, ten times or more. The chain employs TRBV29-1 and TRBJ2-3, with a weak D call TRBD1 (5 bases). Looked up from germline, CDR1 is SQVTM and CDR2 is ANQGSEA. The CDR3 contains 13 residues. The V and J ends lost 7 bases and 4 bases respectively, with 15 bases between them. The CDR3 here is CSATGRGADTQYF. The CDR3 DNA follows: TGCAGCGCTACGGGTAGGGGCGCAGATACGCAGTATTTT.

The CDR3 coding sequence is TGTGCCAGCAGCGTAGGACAGGGGTATAATTCACCCCTCCACTTT. Encoded protein: CASSVGQGYNSPLHF. The rearrangement uses TRBV9 and TRBJ1-6, with 8 bases that match TRBD1. This CDR3 spans 15 amino acids. Germline V gives CDR1 SGDLS, CDR2 YYNGEE. V gave up 0 bases and J gave up 4 bases; unmatched junction bases: 0. The variable domain in full, with the rest retrieved from reference TRBV9 and TRBJ1-6, is DSGVTQTPKHLITATGQRVTLRCSPRSGDLSVYWYQQSLDQGLQFLIQYYNGEERAKGNILERFSAQQFPDLHSELNLSSLELGDSALYFCASSVGQGYNSPLHFGNGTRLTVT.

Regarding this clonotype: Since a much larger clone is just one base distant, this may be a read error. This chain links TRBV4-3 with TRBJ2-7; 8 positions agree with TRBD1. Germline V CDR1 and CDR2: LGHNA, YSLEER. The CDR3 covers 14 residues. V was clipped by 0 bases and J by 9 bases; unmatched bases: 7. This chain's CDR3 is CASSQDRTGRVQYF. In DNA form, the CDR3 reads TGCGCCAGCAGCCAAGATCGGACAGGGCGGGTGCAGTACTTC.

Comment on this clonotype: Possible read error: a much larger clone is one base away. CDR3 amino acids: CAIRGPAKDEQFF. DNA for the CDR3: TGTGCCATCAGGGGACCAGCGAAAGATGAGCAGTTCTTC. The chain combines TRBV10-3 with TRBJ2-1, with D perhaps assigned TRBD1 or TRBD2 (5 bases each). The CDR3 runs to 13 residues. Per the germline V gene, CDR1 is ENHRY and CDR2 is SYGVKD. V gave up 6 bases and J gave up 8 bases, with 14 bases separating them.

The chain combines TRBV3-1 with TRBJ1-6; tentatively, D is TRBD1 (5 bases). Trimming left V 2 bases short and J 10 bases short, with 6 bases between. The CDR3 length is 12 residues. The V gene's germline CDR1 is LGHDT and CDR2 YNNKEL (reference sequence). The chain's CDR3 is CASSQRGSPLHF. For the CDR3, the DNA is TGTGCCAGCAGCCAAAGGGGATCACCCCTCCACTTT.

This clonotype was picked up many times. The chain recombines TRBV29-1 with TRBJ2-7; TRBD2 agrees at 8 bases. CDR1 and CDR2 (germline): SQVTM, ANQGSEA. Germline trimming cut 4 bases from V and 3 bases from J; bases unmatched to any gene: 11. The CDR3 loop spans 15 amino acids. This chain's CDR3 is CSVVSMRGDGYEQYF. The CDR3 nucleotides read TGCAGCGTTGTATCCATGCGGGGGGATGGCTACGAGCAGTACTTC.

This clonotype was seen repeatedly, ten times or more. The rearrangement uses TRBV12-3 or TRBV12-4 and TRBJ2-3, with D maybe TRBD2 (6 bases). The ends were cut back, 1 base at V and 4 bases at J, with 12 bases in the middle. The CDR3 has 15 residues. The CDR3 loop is CASSLVRGGADTQYF. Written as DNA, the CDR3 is TGTGCCAGCAGTTTAGTGCGGGGTGGCGCAGATACGCAGTATTTT.

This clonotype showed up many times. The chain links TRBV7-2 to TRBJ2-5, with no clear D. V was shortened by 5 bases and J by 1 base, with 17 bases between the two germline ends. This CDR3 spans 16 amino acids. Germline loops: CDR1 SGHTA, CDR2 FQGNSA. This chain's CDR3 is CASSIIVSRVQETQYF. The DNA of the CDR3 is TGTGCCAGCAGCATAATAGTTTCCCGGGTCCAAGAGACCCAGTACTTC.

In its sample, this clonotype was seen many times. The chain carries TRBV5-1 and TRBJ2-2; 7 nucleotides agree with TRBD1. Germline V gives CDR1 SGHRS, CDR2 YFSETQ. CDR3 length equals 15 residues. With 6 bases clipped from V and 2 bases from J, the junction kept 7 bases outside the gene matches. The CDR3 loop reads CASTRQGPNTGELFF. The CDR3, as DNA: TGCGCCAGCACCCGACAGGGCCCTAACACCGGGGAGCTGTTTTTT.

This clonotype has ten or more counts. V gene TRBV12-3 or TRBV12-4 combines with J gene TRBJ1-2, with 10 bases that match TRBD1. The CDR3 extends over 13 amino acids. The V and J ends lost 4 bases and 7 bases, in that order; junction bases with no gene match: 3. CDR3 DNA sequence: TGTGCCAGCAGTTCCCGACAGGGGGCTGGCTACACCTTC. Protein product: CASSSRQGAGYTF.

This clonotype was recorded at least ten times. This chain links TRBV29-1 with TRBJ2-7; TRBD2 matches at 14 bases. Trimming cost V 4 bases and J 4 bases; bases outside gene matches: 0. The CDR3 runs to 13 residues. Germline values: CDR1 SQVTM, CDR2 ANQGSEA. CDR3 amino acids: CSVGTSGGYEQYF. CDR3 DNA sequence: TGCAGCGTTGGGACTAGCGGGGGGTACGAGCAGTACTTC.

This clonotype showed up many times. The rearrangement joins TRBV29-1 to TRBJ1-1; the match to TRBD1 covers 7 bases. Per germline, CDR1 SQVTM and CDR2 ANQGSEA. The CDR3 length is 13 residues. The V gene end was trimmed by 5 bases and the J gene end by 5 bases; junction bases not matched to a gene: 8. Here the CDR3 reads CSVPTVDRTEAFF. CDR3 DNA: TGCAGCGTTCCAACGGTGGACAGGACTGAAGCTTTCTTT. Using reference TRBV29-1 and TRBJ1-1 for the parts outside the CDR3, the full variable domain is SAVISQKPSRDICQRGTSLTIQCQVDSQVTMMFWYRQQPGQSLTLIATANQGSEATYESGFVIDKFPISRPNLTFSTLTVSNMSPEDSSIYLCSVPTVDRTEAFFGQGTRLTVV.

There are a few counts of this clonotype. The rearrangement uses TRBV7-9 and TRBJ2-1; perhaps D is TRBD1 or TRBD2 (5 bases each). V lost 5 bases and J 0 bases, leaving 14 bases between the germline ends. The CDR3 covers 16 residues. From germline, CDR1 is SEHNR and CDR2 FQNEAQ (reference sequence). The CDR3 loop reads CASSLGPTSSYNEQFF. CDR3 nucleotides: TGTGCCAGCAGCCTGGGACCGACGAGCTCCTACAATGAGCAGTTCTTC.

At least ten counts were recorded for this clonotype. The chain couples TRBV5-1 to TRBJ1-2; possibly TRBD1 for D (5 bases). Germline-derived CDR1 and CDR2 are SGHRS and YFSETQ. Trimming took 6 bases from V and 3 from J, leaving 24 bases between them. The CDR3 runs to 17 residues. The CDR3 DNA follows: TGCGCCAGCAAGAATCGACAGTCAGGGCCAAGAGACTATGGCTACACCTTC. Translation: CASKNRQSGPRDYGYTF.